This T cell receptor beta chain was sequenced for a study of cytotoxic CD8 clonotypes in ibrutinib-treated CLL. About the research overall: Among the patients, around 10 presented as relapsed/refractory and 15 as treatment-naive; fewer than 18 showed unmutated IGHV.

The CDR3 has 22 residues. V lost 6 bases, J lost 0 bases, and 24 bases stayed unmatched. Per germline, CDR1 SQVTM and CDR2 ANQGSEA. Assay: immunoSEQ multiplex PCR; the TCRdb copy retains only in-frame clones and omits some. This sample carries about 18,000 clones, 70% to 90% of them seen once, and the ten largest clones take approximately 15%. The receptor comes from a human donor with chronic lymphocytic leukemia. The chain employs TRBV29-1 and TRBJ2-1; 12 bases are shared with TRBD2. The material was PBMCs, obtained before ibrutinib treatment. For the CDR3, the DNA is TGCAGCGTCTCGCCACCGGGACAGGGGACTAGCGGGCTCAAGAGCTCCTACAATGAGCAGTTCTTC. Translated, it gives CSVSPPGQGTSGLKSSYNEQFF.